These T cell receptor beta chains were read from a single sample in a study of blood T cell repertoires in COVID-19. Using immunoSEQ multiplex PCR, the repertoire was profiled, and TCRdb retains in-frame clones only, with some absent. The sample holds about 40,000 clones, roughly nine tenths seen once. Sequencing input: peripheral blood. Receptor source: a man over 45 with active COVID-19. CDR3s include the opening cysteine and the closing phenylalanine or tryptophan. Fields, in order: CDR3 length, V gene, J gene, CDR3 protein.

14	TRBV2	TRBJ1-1	CASRLRVSGTEAFF
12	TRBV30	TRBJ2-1	CAWTGVGNEQFF
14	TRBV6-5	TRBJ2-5	CASSFQGVQETQYF
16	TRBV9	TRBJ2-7	CASSSSIAGGPNGQYF
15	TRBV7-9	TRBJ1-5	CASSLESSSNQPQHF
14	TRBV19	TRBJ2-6	CASSPPSSTGTLTF
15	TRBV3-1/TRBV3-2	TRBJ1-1	CASSQIWTGTPEAFF
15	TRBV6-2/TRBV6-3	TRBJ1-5	CASSRQGGEGQPQHF
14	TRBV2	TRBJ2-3	CASSERDTRDTQYF
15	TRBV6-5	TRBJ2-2	CASSYSNRGGRRLFF
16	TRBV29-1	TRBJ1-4	CSVESQLGAGGRKLFF
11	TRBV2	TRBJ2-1	CASLTGDEQFF
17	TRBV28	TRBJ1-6	CASSALGLGGSGSPLHF
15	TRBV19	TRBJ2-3	CATGGAGGGTDTQYF
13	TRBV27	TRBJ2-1	CASSLSASNEQFF
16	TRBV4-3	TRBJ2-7	CASSHRASGRIGEQYF
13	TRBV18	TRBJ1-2	CASSPRGRYGYTF
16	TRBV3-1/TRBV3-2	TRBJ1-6	CASSQDSYGTGEPLHF
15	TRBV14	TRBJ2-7	CASSQGLQGERRQYF
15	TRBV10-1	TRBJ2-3	CASSGGEPSTDTQYF
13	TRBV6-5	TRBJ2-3	CASRPGVADTQYF